Listed here are 21 T cell receptor beta chains from one sample, sequenced in a study of early T cells in non-severe SARS-CoV-2 infection. TCRdb recomputed calls from the 5' RACE reads with MiXCR, one row per CDR3 protein. Counted here are tens of thousands of distinct CDR3 sequences, 6.5% to 7.5% occurring once; the ten biggest clones make up 5.8%. Sequenced material: whole blood, taken at baseline. The receptors derive from an adult who was a healthcare worker with PCR-confirmed SARS-CoV-2 infection or an uninfected control (not recorded which).

V gene TRBV5-1 combines with J gene TRBJ2-7; TRBD2 aligns across 7 bases. This CDR3 has 15 amino acids. J gave up 5 bases and V 4 bases, and 12 bases lay outside the gene matches. Germline V gene data show CDR1 as SGHRS and CDR2 as YFSETQ. The CDR3 DNA reads TGCGCCAGCAGCCCCCAGCGGGGTAGTGTTAACGAGCAGTACTTC. Protein: CASSPQRGSVNEQYF.

The table lists this clonotype with many counts. The chain employs TRBV11-2 and TRBJ1-3; no clear D gene. This CDR3 is built from 13 residues. V lost 5 bases to trimming and J lost 6 bases, with 11 bases between them. Germline V CDR1 and CDR2: SGHAT, FQNNGV. CDR3 sequence reads: CASSQGPENTIYF. The CDR3 DNA sequence: TGTGCCAGCAGCCAAGGACCGGAAAACACCATATATTTT.

The gene calls are TRBV6-6 and TRBJ1-5; D remains ambiguous. CDR1 MNHNY and CDR2 SVGAGI come from the germline V gene (reference sequence). Trimming took off 0 bases at V and 0 bases at J, with 6 bases between the two ends. This CDR3 has 15 amino acids. CDR3 nucleotide sequence: TGTGCCAGCAGTTACTCCCGGGGTAGCAATCAGCCCCAGCATTTT. As protein: CASSYSRGSNQPQHF.

The chain has TRBV7-9 and TRBJ2-3, with 8 bases that match TRBD1. The CDR3 consists of 14 residues. The V gene end was trimmed by 5 bases and the J gene end by 1 base; junction bases not matched to a gene: 2. CDR1 and CDR2 (germline): SEHNR, FQNEAQ (reference sequence). The CDR3: CASSTGQGTDTQYF. CDR3 DNA: TGTGCCAGCAGCACGGGACAGGGCACAGATACGCAGTATTTT. Variable domain in full (rest from reference TRBV7-9 and TRBJ2-3): DTGVSQNPRHKITKRGQNVTFRCDPISEHNRLYWYRQTLGQGPEFLTYFQNEAQLEKSRLLSDRFSAERPKGSFSTLEIQRTEQGDSAMYLCASSTGQGTDTQYFGPGTRLTVL.

This clonotype was found a few times. The chain uses TRBV19 and TRBJ2-3; unclear D gene. The CDR3 contains 12 residues. Germline CDR1 LNHDA, CDR2 SQIVND (reference sequence). V was trimmed by 10 bases and J by 4 bases, leaving 12 bases between them. CDR3 coding DNA: TGTGCCACCGCTTGGAAGGCAGATACGCAGTATTTT. Translation gives CATAWKADTQYF.

This clonotype showed up just a few times. The chain carries TRBV4-3 and TRBJ2-1, with 7 nucleotides matching TRBD2. J gave up 5 bases and V 0 bases, and 10 bases lay outside the gene matches. The CDR3 is 17 amino acids. Germline assignment: CDR1 LGHNA and CDR2 YSLEER. CDR3 in DNA: TGCGCCAGCAGCCAAGAGGGCGGGGGTCCTATCCACAATGAGCAGTTCTTC. Amino acids: CASSQEGGGPIHNEQFF.

This clonotype appeared many times. V and J are TRBV6-1 and TRBJ2-6; the D gene is possibly TRBD2 (6 bases). The ends were cut back, 9 bases at V and 4 bases at J, with 16 bases in the middle. The CDR3 sequence is 15 residues long. Germline CDR1 reads MNHNS; CDR2 reads SASEGT. The DNA for the CDR3 is TGTGCCAGATATATGGGGGGTACCGGGGCCAACGTCCTGACTTTC. Its translation: CARYMGGTGANVLTF.

This clonotype has more than one count but fewer than ten. Written as DNA, the CDR3 is TGTGCCAGCAGCCCCAGGGTTAGGGATGATACGCAGTATTTT. Protein: CASSPRVRDDTQYF. The chain carries TRBV7-2 and TRBJ2-3, with D tentatively TRBD1 (5 bases). The germline CDR1 and CDR2 sequences are SGHTA and FQGNSA. The CDR3 has 14 amino acids. V lost 5 bases and J 6 bases, leaving 15 bases between the germline ends.

The table lists this clonotype with many counts. This chain links TRBV19 with TRBJ1-5; D not resolved. Trimming removed 3 bases at V and 4 bases at J, with 10 bases between. CDR1 and CDR2 from the germline V gene are LNHDA and SQIVND (reference sequence). The CDR3 covers 14 residues. The CDR3 loop reads CASSIRDTNQPQHF. In nucleotides, the CDR3 is TGTGCCAGTAGTATCCGAGATACTAATCAGCCCCAGCATTTT. Combining the CDR3 with reference TRBV19 and TRBJ1-5 gives the whole variable domain DGGITQSPKYLFRKEGQNVTLSCEQNLNHDAMYWYRQDPGQGLRLIYYSQIVNDFQKGDIAEGYSVSREKKESFPLTVTSAQKNPTAFYLCASSIRDTNQPQHFGDGTRLSIL.

Only a few counts were recorded for this clonotype. The J gene is TRBJ2-3, the V gene TRBV28; tentatively, D is TRBD1 or TRBD2 (6 bases each). This CDR3 contains 15 residues. The germline V and J ends were trimmed by 8 bases and 3 bases, with 18 bases remaining between them. The germline gives CDR1 MDHEN, CDR2 SYDVKM. CDR3 DNA: TGTGCCAGCCCCCCGGGGGCATTCGGGACAGATACGCAGTATTTT. Protein sequence: CASPPGAFGTDTQYF.

This clonotype has a count of ten or more. The V call is TRBV7-3, the J call TRBJ2-2; no definite D call. Trimming removed 0 bases from V and 4 bases from J, with 6 bases in between. This CDR3 has 14 residues. CDR1 SGHTA and CDR2 FQGTGA come from the germline V gene. The CDR3, as DNA: TGTGCCAGCAGCTTAACTTGGCCCACCGGGGAGCTGTTTTTT. Its translation is CASSLTWPTGELFF.

J is TRBJ2-7 and V is TRBV7-6; 7 bases fit TRBD1. Germline loops: CDR1 SGHVS, CDR2 FNYEAQ. CDR3 length equals 15 residues. Germline trimming cut 4 bases from V and 3 bases from J; bases unmatched to any gene: 9. The CDR3 DNA is TGTGCCAGCAGCTCATTCCAGGGGGTCAGCTACGAGCAGTACTTC. The encoded protein is CASSSFQGVSYEQYF.

Many counts were recorded for this clonotype. DNA of the CDR3: TGCAGTACCGGGAGAAGGGACTCACCCCTCCACTTT. Its translation: CSTGRRDSPLHF. V and J are TRBV20-1 and TRBJ1-6; possible D gene TRBD1, 5 bases. V lost 8 bases and J lost 10, with 15 bases in between. This CDR3 has 12 residues. CDR1 is DFQATT and CDR2 is SNEGSKA in the germline V gene (reference sequence).

This clonotype was counted many times. Written as DNA, the CDR3 is TGCAGTGCCGAACCACTAGCGCACGCAGATACGCAGTATTTT. This encodes CSAEPLAHADTQYF. The chain links TRBV20-1 to TRBJ2-3; 7 bases match TRBD2. Per germline, CDR1 DFQATT and CDR2 SNEGSKA (reference sequence). The trim removed 6 bases at V and 4 bases at J, leaving 10 bases unmatched. The CDR3 covers 14 residues.

This clonotype was recorded many times. The gene calls are TRBV4-1 and TRBJ2-7, with 7 bases fitting TRBD1. Germline V gives CDR1 MGHRA, CDR2 YSYEKL. Trimming at V came to 4 bases and at J to 0 bases, leaving 6 bases not matched to a gene. There are 15 residues in the CDR3. CDR3 bases: TGCGCCAGCAGCCCTGTCGGGACAGCCTCCTACGAGCAGTACTTC. Translation gives CASSPVGTASYEQYF.

This clonotype was seen many times. The gene calls are TRBV7-6 and TRBJ2-1; weak D call: TRBD1 (6 bases). CDR1 is SGHVS and CDR2 is FNYEAQ in the germline V gene. The CDR3 sequence is 13 residues long. V was cut by 0 bases and J by 13 bases, with 13 bases left in between. As DNA, the CDR3 is TGTGCCAGCAGCTTAGCTCCCCAGGGACAACAGTTCTTC. Encoded protein: CASSLAPQGQQFF.

This clonotype was seen repeatedly, ten times or more. The DNA for the CDR3 is TGTGCCAGCAGCTTAGTAGCTAGCGGGGGGAGCTCCTACAATGAGCAGTTCTTC. Its translation is CASSLVASGGSSYNEQFF. The V call is TRBV7-6, the J call TRBJ2-1, with TRBD2 identical over 11 bases. This CDR3 has 18 amino acids. With 1 base clipped from V and 0 bases from J, the junction kept 5 bases outside the gene matches. Germline assignment: CDR1 SGHVS and CDR2 FNYEAQ.

In its sample, this clonotype was seen a few times. V and J are TRBV28 and TRBJ2-1; a weak D match, TRBD2 (6 bases). In germline, CDR1 is MDHEN, CDR2 SYDVKM. The CDR3 is made up of 17 amino acids. Trimming left V 6 bases short and J 7 bases short, with 25 bases between. The CDR3 DNA is TGTGCCAGCAGCTTCCCCGCGGGGTATTCCTGGGTGAATGAGCAGTTCTTC. Protein sequence: CASSFPAGYSWVNEQFF.

This clonotype was counted many times. CDR3 region: CASSFRPPETQYF. The CDR3 coding sequence is TGTGCCAGCAGTTTTCGACCCCCAGAGACCCAGTACTTC. This chain joins TRBV12-3 or TRBV12-4 and TRBJ2-5; no firm D call. Trimming stripped 3 bases from V and 4 bases from J, with 9 bases between. The CDR3 consists of 13 residues.

The rearrangement uses TRBV5-1 and TRBJ1-2; TRBD1 aligns across 9 bases. The CDR3 runs 14 residues. Trimming took 3 bases from V and 10 from J; bases not matched to a gene: 10. The germline gives CDR1 SGHRS, CDR2 YFSETQ. The CDR3 sequence: CASSSNRDRVSYTF. As DNA, the CDR3 is TGCGCCAGCAGCTCGAACCGGGACAGGGTCTCCTACACCTTC.

CDR3 sequence reads: CASSERVSRNSPLHF. Written as DNA, the CDR3 is TGTGCCAGCAGTGAAAGGGTCAGTCGTAATTCACCCCTCCACTTT. The rearrangement uses TRBV2 and TRBJ1-6; D unclear. The CDR3 covers 15 residues. V lost 2 bases and J lost 6, with 11 bases in between. Germline V lookup: CDR1 SNHLY, CDR2 FYNNEI.